Sequencing of this TCR beta chain was carried out in a study of CD8+CD57+ T cells in acquired aplastic anemia. Genomic DNA provided the template from which TCR beta VDJ and CDR3 profiles were obtained. TCRdb analysed the reads with MiXCR anew, one entry per CDR3 protein. The sample consists of fewer than 200,000 distinct CDR3 sequences, 45% to 55% of them appearing once. The table lists this clonotype with a count of one. What it binds is not known. For sequencing, patients were chosen who had shown expansion of CD8+CD57+ cells by flow cytometry. Blood samples were obtained from patients who had received no prior therapy. Study-level findings and limits: Around 29 CD8+ CDR3 sequences were shared between patients and controls.

Sequenced input: sorted CD4+, CD8+, or CD8+CD57+ T cells (not recorded which) from PBMCs. This sequence was found in a human donor with aplastic anemia.

CDR3 residues: CASSYGPYAFF. The DNA of the CDR3 is TGTGCCAGCAGTTATGGGCCATACGCTTTCTTT. The chain is built from TRBV6-2 or TRBV6-3 and TRBJ1-1; D is uncertain. This CDR3 contains 11 residues. CDR1 and CDR2 (germline): MNHEY, SVGEGT. Trimming took off 3 bases at V and 11 bases at J, with 10 bases between the two ends.